This is a list of T cell receptor beta chains from one sample in a study of blood T cell repertoires in COVID-19. Produced via immunoSEQ multiplex PCR; TCRdb's table is partial and in-frame only. This table holds around 75,000 clones, roughly 80% found once. The sequencing sample was made of peripheral blood. These receptors came from a man aged 45 to 65 with COVID-19, enrolled during active disease. The CDR3 runs from the conserved cysteine through the conserved F or W. The D gene is left open where the match is weak. The size field is filled for only some rows; it gives once, few, many or a size class.

-,TRBD1,TRBJ2-3,TRBV6-5,CASSLQGAPPDTQYF,TGTGCCAGCAGTTTACAGGGGGCGCCCCCAGATACGCAGTATTTT
-,-,TRBJ1-1,TRBV9,CASSVGERTEAFF,TGTGCCAGCAGCGTAGGGGAGCGAACTGAAGCTTTCTTT
-,TRBD1,TRBJ2-7,TRBV9,CASSPRTGSIANEQYF,TGTGCCAGCAGCCCTAGGACAGGGTCAATCGCCAACGAGCAGTACTTC
-,-,TRBJ1-5,TRBV10-3,CAISESGQPQHF,TGTGCCATCAGTGAGTCCGGTCAGCCCCAGCATTTT
-,TRBD1,TRBJ2-7,TRBV5-1,CASSSRTGKTGYEQYF,TGCGCCAGCAGTTCCCGGACAGGGAAGACCGGCTACGAGCAGTACTTC
once,TRBD1,TRBJ2-3,TRBV5-1,CASSLAGQASDTQYF,TGCGCCAGCAGCTTGGCGGGACAGGCATCAGATACGCAGTATTTT
few,-,TRBJ1-2,TRBV21-1,CASSTPTEAAGYGYTF,TGTGCCAGCAGCACCCCGACGGAGGCGGCGGGCTATGGCTACACCTTC
-,TRBD2,TRBJ2-1,TRBV7-9,CASSFPERLAGETYNEQFF,TGTGCCAGCAGCTTCCCAGAGAGGTTGGCGGGAGAGACCTACAATGAGCAGTTCTTC
-,TRBD1,TRBJ1-4,TRBV6-5,CASSPGTGKAKLFF,TGTGCCAGCAGTCCCGGGACAGGGAAGGCAAAACTGTTTTTT
-,-,TRBJ2-7,TRBV19,CASSRGRSSYEQYF,TGTGCCAGCAGCAGGGGTCGGAGCTCCTACGAGCAGTACTTC
-,-,TRBJ2-5,TRBV5-1,CASSLAGGNNQETQYF,TGCGCCAGCAGCTTGGCGGGGGGCAATAACCAAGAGACCCAGTACTTC
-,-,TRBJ2-1,TRBV19,CASSPGGAGGYLDEQFF,TGTGCCAGTAGTCCCGGCGGGGCAGGGGGGTATTTGGATGAGCAGTTCTTC
-,-,TRBJ1-2,TRBV18,CASSLGPPGITNYGYTF,TGTGCCAGCTCACTTGGCCCCCCGGGTATTACTAACTATGGCTACACCTTC
-,-,TRBJ1-4,TRBV5-1,CASSLIGYGEKLFF,TGCGCCAGCAGCTTGATCGGGTACGGTGAAAAACTGTTTTTT
-,TRBD2,TRBJ2-5,TRBV7-9,CASSLIPGLAGGREETQYF,TGTGCCAGCAGCCTGATCCCGGGACTAGCGGGGGGCAGGGAGGAGACCCAGTACTTC
-,-,TRBJ2-1,TRBV5-1,CASSLSGGTGTYNEQFF,TGCGCCAGCAGCTTGTCTGGCGGGACGGGGACCTACAATGAGCAGTTCTTC
-,TRBD1,TRBJ1-5,TRBV19,CASSPRTGNQPQHF,TGTGCCAGTAGTCCACGGACAGGGAATCAGCCCCAGCATTTT
-,TRBD1,TRBJ1-5,TRBV7-2,CASSGQGNQPQHF,TGTGCCAGCAGCGGACAGGGGAATCAGCCCCAGCATTTT
few,-,TRBJ1-2,TRBV12-3/TRBV12-4,CASSLEGSGYTF,TGTGCCAGCAGTTTGGAGGGTAGTGGCTACACCTTC
-,-,TRBJ2-7,TRBV19,CASSPQVSYEQYF,TGTGCCAGTAGTCCCCAGGTCTCCTACGAGCAGTACTTC
-,-,TRBJ1-4,TRBV23-1,CASAIGLTKLFF,TGCGCCAGCGCCATAGGACTCACGAAACTGTTTTTT
-,TRBD2,TRBJ2-1,TRBV7-3,CASSSRGGSYNEQFF,TGTGCCAGCAGCTCTCGGGGGGGCTCCTACAATGAGCAGTTCTTC
-,TRBD2,TRBJ2-5,TRBV9,CASSVDQGASGDETQYF,TGTGCCAGCAGCGTTGATCAAGGGGCTAGCGGGGACGAGACCCAGTACTTC
-,TRBD1,TRBJ2-1,TRBV29-1,CSVVGQGAWNEQFF,TGCAGCGTTGTGGGACAGGGGGCATGGAATGAGCAGTTCTTC
few,-,TRBJ2-7,TRBV4-2,CASSQKDNSYEQYF,TGTGCCAGCAGCCAAAAGGACAACTCCTACGAGCAGTACTTC
-,TRBD1,TRBJ1-6,TRBV6-8,CASQLQGERHNSPLHF,TGTGCCAGTCAGTTACAGGGGGAGAGACATAATTCACCCCTCCACTTT
-,-,TRBJ1-3,TRBV18,CASSPRLDSGNTIYF,TGTGCCAGCTCACCGAGACTGGACTCTGGAAACACCATATATTTT
-,TRBD2,TRBJ2-1,TRBV24-1,CATSTRGGCRTYNEQFF,TGTGCCACCAGTACAAGGGGAGGGTGTAGGACCTACAATGAGCAGTTCTTC
-,TRBD1,TRBJ1-5,TRBV7-2,CASSAPGQINQPQHF,TGTGCCAGCAGCGCACCGGGACAGATAAATCAGCCCCAGCATTTT
-,-,TRBJ2-7,TRBV5-4,CASSHRDSYEQYF,TGTGCCAGCAGCCACAGGGATTCCTACGAGCAGTACTTC
-,TRBD2,TRBJ2-3,TRBV6-2/TRBV6-3,CASSRERGPTDTQYF,TGTGCCAGCAGCCGTGAGCGGGGGCCCACAGATACGCAGTATTTT
-,-,TRBJ2-7,TRBV6-1,CASSEWQDYEQYF,TGTGCCAGCAGTGAATGGCAGGACTACGAGCAGTACTTC
-,-,TRBJ2-3,TRBV9,CASSVAGLGQLSTDTQYF,TGTGCCAGCAGCGTAGCCGGTTTGGGGCAGTTAAGCACAGATACGCAGTATTTT
-,TRBD1,TRBJ2-5,TRBV15,CATSRDRGPQETQYF,TGTGCCACCAGCAGAGATAGGGGGCCCCAAGAGACCCAGTACTTC
once,-,TRBJ2-2,TRBV5-1,CASSLNSGRARAGELFF,TGCGCCAGCAGCTTGAATTCTGGCAGGGCAAGGGCCGGGGAGCTGTTTTTT
-,TRBD2,TRBJ2-3,TRBV2,CAKPGLDTDTQYF,TGTGCTAAACCGGGACTAGACACAGATACGCAGTATTTT
-,-,TRBJ2-7,TRBV12-3/TRBV12-4,CASSWGAEQYF,TGTGCCAGCAGTTGGGGAGCTGAGCAGTACTTC
-,-,TRBJ2-5,TRBV5-4,CASSLGVGAVQETQYF,TGTGCCAGCAGCTTGGGAGTGGGGGCCGTACAAGAGACCCAGTACTTC
-,-,TRBJ1-6,TRBV6-5,CASSYRGVNSPLHF,TGTGCCAGCAGTTACCGGGGGGTCAATTCACCCCTCCACTTT
-,-,TRBJ1-5,TRBV4-1,CASSQDKGVGNQPQHF,TGCGCCAGCAGCCAAGATAAGGGGGTCGGTAATCAGCCCCAGCATTTT
-,-,TRBJ2-7,TRBV11-2,CASSFSQGGEQYF,TGTGCCAGCAGCTTCTCACAGGGCGGCGAGCAGTACTTC
-,-,TRBJ2-3,TRBV6-5,CASSTGRWADTQYF,TGTGCCAGCAGTACAGGGCGATGGGCAGATACGCAGTATTTT
few,-,TRBJ2-7,TRBV2,CASSEGGHGTYEQYF,TGTGCCAGCAGTGAAGGGGGACACGGAACCTACGAGCAGTACTTC
-,TRBD2,TRBJ2-2,TRBV7-9,CASSPRGGANTGELFF,TGTGCCAGCAGCCCTCGGGGGGGGGCGAACACCGGGGAGCTGTTTTTT
-,-,TRBJ1-2,TRBV19,CASSIGHGLDLNGYTF,TGTGCCAGTAGTATAGGGCACGGACTCGATTTGAATGGCTACACCTTC
-,TRBD1,TRBJ1-1,TRBV5-1,CASSYLRGNSANTEAFF,TGCGCCAGCAGCTACCTCAGGGGGAACAGTGCGAACACTGAAGCTTTCTTT
-,-,TRBJ2-1,TRBV5-5,CASSLDRTTGNEQFF,TGTGCCAGCAGCTTGGACAGGACTACGGGGAATGAGCAGTTCTTC
-,-,TRBJ2-5,TRBV11-2,CASSLGGGVQETQYF,TGTGCCAGCAGCTTAGGAGGAGGGGTCCAAGAGACCCAGTACTTC
-,-,TRBJ2-3,TRBV30,CAWRGGPFSTDTQYF,TGTGCCTGGAGGGGGGGGCCGTTTAGCACAGATACGCAGTATTTT
-,-,TRBJ2-1,TRBV9,CASSVVPGQNEQFF,TGTGCCAGCAGCGTAGTGCCAGGGCAGAATGAGCAGTTCTTC
-,TRBD2,TRBJ2-1,TRBV7-9,CASSRGSSGGAGEQFF,TGTGCCAGCAGCCGGGGATCTAGCGGGGGGGCCGGTGAGCAGTTCTTC
-,TRBD1,TRBJ1-2,TRBV5-5,CASSLGDSYYGYTF,TGTGCCAGCAGCTTGGGGGACAGCTACTATGGCTACACCTTC
-,-,TRBJ2-7,TRBV15,CATSRDEGEQYF,TGTGCCACCAGCAGAGATGAGGGCGAGCAGTACTTC
-,-,TRBJ2-5,TRBV7-9,CASSKGEGRETQYF,TGTGCCAGCAGTAAGGGGGAGGGCCGGGAGACCCAGTACTTC
-,TRBD1,TRBJ2-7,TRBV7-9,CASSFGQGDYEQYF,TGTGCCAGCAGCTTTGGACAGGGGGATTACGAGCAGTACTTC
-,TRBD1,TRBJ1-6,TRBV12-5,CASGLADRVRGSPLHF,TGTGCTAGTGGTTTGGCGGACAGGGTGAGGGGTTCACCCCTCCACTTT
-,-,TRBJ1-2,TRBV6-5,CASSYSRHIEGYTF,TGTGCCAGCAGTTACTCGAGACATATAGAGGGCTACACCTTC
-,TRBD1,TRBJ1-4,TRBV2,CASGGQGTEKLFF,TGTGCCAGCGGTGGACAGGGGACTGAAAAACTGTTTTTT
-,TRBD1,TRBJ1-1,TRBV7-6,CASSSRDRGMNTEAFF,TGTGCCAGCAGCTCACGGGACAGGGGCATGAACACTGAAGCTTTCTTT